This T cell receptor (beta chain) stems from a study of tumor and adjacent non-tumor tissue in lung cancer (dated by TCRdb to 2016 to 2019). Regarding the study in general: Of the cohort, about a dozen patients had adenocarcinoma, 2 had squamous cell carcinoma and 1 had small cell lung cancer. Ages among the approximately 15 patients ranged from about 31 to 80 years, there were roughly 10 men and 5 women, and disease was at TNM stage I to III. A total of some 130,000,000 productive TCRbeta reads were generated by sequencing, corresponding to an average of approximately 4 million reads per sample. The study compared bulk TCRbeta repertoires between lung tumor tissue and matched distant non-tumor lung tissue from 15 lung cancer patients. For each patient, one tumor sample and one normal lung sample were taken, giving approximately 33 paired specimens that underwent TCRbeta CDR3 sequencing.

The research as a whole found: Younger patients had significantly higher TCR diversity, and higher tumor TCR diversity was associated with shorter overall and disease-free survival. The cohort had only around 14 patients, and the authors noted that larger samples and more detailed clinical data are needed. Peripheral blood was not sequenced, so blood TCRbeta repertoires in these lung cancer patients were not examined. The top 100 clones made up a significantly larger cumulative share of the repertoire in normal lung than in tumor tissue. Neither the sequencing platform nor unique molecular identifiers are named or mentioned anywhere in the methods. Significantly higher TCR diversity (inverse Simpson) was observed in tumor tissue than in normal lung tissue (roughly 390 vs 170, P = 0.0075, Mann-Whitney U test).

RNA was isolated from bulk, unsorted tissue, and RNA quality was assessed with a NanoDrop ND-1000 and an Agilent 2100. The donors were newly diagnosed lung cancer patients admitted for thoracic surgery in China from August to November 2014 who had not received prior chemotherapy. The study excluded patients who had received radiotherapy or chemotherapy before or who had another cancer at the same time. Pieces of surgical tissue measuring about 1-2.1 cm3 were kept in RNAlater solution and stored at -80 degrees C until use. Libraries were prepared through multiplex PCR. These reads were obtained on an Illumina HiSeq 2500. Following protocols modified from ARM-PCR, the researchers constructed TCRbeta libraries through three rounds of nested PCR with primers (Table S4). PCR products of 200-500 bp were gel-excised and purified with the QIAquick gel extraction kit before sequencing. In the original analysis: Trimmomatic was used to clean the reads, FLASH merged the cleaned reads into complete CDR3 sequences, and MiTCR assigned the sequences to V(D)J germline segments. VDJtools was used to compute clonal diversity as the inverse Simpson's index. In-frame sequences without a premature stop codon were defined as productive reads. The public reads were quality trimmed at Q25 with fastp and then assembled into clones with MiXCR by TCRdb, keeping productive beta chains. All rows with the same CDR3 protein become a single entry with the most common DNA and genes. The V and J calls reflect TCRdb's pipeline rather than the authors' work. Here the sample has 89,000 or so distinct CDR3 sequences; approximately 57% occur a single time. The top ten clonotypes cover roughly 15% of the sample.

In regard to this clonotype: Its antigen remains undetermined. One end of the junction is discordant with germline, which a read error may explain.

Including the terminal cysteine and phenylalanine, the CDR3 comprises 15 residues. Of all the DNA, just the CDR3 is kept, 45 bases in frame from base 1. As encoded in the germline V gene (reference sequence), CDR1 is DFQATT while CDR2 is SNEGSKA. The receptor chain draws on TRBV20-1 and TRBJ2-3; TRBD2 lines up with 7 middle nucleotides. This sequence originates from a man aged 65 to 85 with non-small cell lung cancer. Sequencing used lung tumor tissue. The CDR3 here reads CGADLAEGHTDTQYF. Read as DNA, the sequence is TGCGGTGCTGACCTAGCGGAGGGGCACACAGATACGCAGTATTTT.